This TCR beta chain derives from a study of T cell changes during pregnancy in multiple sclerosis. TCRdb keeps only in-frame clones here, not all; method: immunoSEQ multiplex PCR. The table lists 25,000 to 35,000 clones, around 89% of them singletons, with about 0.5% in the top ten. This CDR3 contains 16 residues. Germline V gene lookup returns CDR1 SNHLY and CDR2 FYNNEI. After removal of 5 bases from V and 2 bases from J, the junction contained 10 bases not matched to a gene. The material was CD4+ T cells from peripheral blood mononuclear cells, obtained in the third trimester of pregnancy. This TCR came from a female donor in good health, enrolled as a control in a pregnancy study. This chain joins TRBV2 and TRBJ2-7, with 9 bases fitting TRBD1. The CDR3 DNA is TGTGCCAGCAGTAAGAGCGGGACAGGGAAAACCTACGAGCAGTACTTC. This gives the protein CASSKSGTGKTYEQYF.